Sequencing of this TCR beta chain was carried out in a study of blood T cell repertoires in COVID-19. Study overall: Samples came from the United States, Italy and Spain, spanning acute and convalescent COVID-19.

Per the authors' pipeline: Using reference gene primer amplification, nucleated cell counts were estimated. Clones were sequenced by immunoSEQ multiplex PCR, and TCRdb holds only the in-frame ones, with some missing. The V and J calls and the clone size are those of that table, but D and trimming were determined from the DNA. The data show about 12,000 clones, with approximately 72% seen just once and around a tenth held by the top ten. The junction had 6 bases not matched to a gene; V was cut back by 5 bases and J by 5 bases. In germline, CDR1 is SGHVS, CDR2 FQNEAQ. The CDR3 spans 13 residues. Followed longitudinally, the Seattle patients had been enrolled during active infection.

The sequence came from a man in his 60s with COVID-19, enrolled during active disease. This rearrangement joins TRBV7-8 to TRBJ2-7, with 7 bases lining up with TRBD1. Input material: peripheral blood. DNA of the CDR3: TGTGCCAGCAGCCTAGACAGGGTGGACGAGCAGTACTTC. Its translation: CASSLDRVDEQYF.